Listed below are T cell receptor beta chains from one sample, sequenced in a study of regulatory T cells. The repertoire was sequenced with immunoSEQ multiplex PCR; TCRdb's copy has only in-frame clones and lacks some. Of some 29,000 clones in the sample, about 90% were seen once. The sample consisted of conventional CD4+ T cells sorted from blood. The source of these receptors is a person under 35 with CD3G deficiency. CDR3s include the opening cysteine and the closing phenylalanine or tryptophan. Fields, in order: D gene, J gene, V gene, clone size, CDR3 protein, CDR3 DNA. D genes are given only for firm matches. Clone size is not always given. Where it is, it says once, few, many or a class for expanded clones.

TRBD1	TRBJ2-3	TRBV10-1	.	CASGTGRPGTDTQYF	TGCGCCAGCGGGACAGGACGCCCGGGCACAGATACGCAGTATTTT
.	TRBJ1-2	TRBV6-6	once	CASSYFTGSVGRYTF	TGTGCCAGCAGTTACTTCACAGGATCGGTCGGTCGCTACACCTTC
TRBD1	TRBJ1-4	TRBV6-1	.	CASSVDRVGGKLFF	TGTGCCAGCAGTGTGGACAGGGTAGGAGGAAAACTGTTTTTT
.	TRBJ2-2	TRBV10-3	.	CAIRRESNTGELFF	TGTGCCATCAGGAGAGAGTCGAACACCGGGGAGCTGTTTTTT
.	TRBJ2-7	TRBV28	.	CASSSRVPEQYF	TGTGCCAGCAGTTCTAGGGTCCCTGAGCAGTACTTC
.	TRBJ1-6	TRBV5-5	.	CASSRSELGGSYNSPLHF	TGTGCCAGCAGCCGGTCGGAGTTGGGAGGCTCCTATAATTCACCCCTCCACTTT
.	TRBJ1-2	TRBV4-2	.	CASSQEGGRSGYTF	TGTGCCAGCAGCCAAGAGGGGGGAAGGAGTGGCTACACCTTC
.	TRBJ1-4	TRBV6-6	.	CASSYSMPGQNEKLFF	TGTGCCAGCAGTTACTCGATGCCGGGACAAAATGAAAAACTGTTTTTT
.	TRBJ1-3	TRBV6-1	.	CASSPTGVGNTIYF	TGTGCCAGCAGTCCAACTGGGGTAGGAAACACCATATATTTT
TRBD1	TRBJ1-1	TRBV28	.	CASSPPGGTARVFRAFF	TGTGCCAGCAGTCCCCCTGGGGGGACAGCGAGGGTCTTTCGAGCTTTCTTT
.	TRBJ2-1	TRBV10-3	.	CAISESGKGEQFF	TGTGCCATCAGTGAGTCGGGTAAAGGGGAGCAGTTCTTC
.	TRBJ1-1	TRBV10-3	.	CAIRGGENTEAFF	TGTGCCATCCGAGGGGGAGAAAACACTGAAGCTTTCTTT
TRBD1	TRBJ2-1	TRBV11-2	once	CASSLETGTGGFF	TGTGCCAGCAGCTTAGAAACCGGGACAGGGGGGTTCTTC
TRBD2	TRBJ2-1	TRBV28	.	CASSNAGELYNEQFF	TGTGCCAGCAGTAACGCGGGAGAGCTCTACAATGAGCAGTTCTTC
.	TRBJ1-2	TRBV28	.	CASSVGRFGYTF	TGTGCCAGCAGTGTTGGGAGGTTCGGCTACACCTTC
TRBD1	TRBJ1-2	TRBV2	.	CASRRDSVFLYGYTF	TGTGCCAGCAGACGGGACAGCGTCTTCCTCTATGGCTACACCTTC
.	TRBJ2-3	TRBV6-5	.	CASSPRVSDTQYF	TGTGCCAGCAGCCCACGGGTCTCAGATACGCAGTATTTT
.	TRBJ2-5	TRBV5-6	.	CASNEMDSPETQYF	TGTGCCAGCAACGAAATGGACTCCCCAGAGACCCAGTACTTC
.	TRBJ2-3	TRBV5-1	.	CASSLGRGGGGQSTDTQYF	TGCGCCAGCAGCTTGGGGAGGGGAGGCGGGGGCCAAAGCACAGATACGCAGTATTTT
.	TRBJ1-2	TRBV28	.	CASSKGPFYGYTF	TGTGCCAGCAGTAAGGGACCGTTCTATGGCTACACCTTC
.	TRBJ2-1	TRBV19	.	CAKSAVDNEQFF	TGTGCCAAGTCAGCCGTTGACAATGAGCAGTTCTTC
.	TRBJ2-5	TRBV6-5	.	CASSYEAGQETQYF	TGTGCCAGCAGTTACGAAGCGGGCCAAGAGACCCAGTACTTC
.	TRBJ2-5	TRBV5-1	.	CASSSGLDETQYF	TGCGCCAGCAGCTCGGGACTGGATGAGACCCAGTACTTC
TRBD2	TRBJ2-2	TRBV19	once	CASSGPGTSVGELFF	TGTGCCAGTAGTGGCCCCGGGACTAGCGTCGGGGAGCTGTTTTTT
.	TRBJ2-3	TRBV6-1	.	CASRESTDTQYF	TGTGCCAGCAGGGAATCGACAGATACGCAGTATTTT